This T cell receptor beta chain came from a study of T cells in tumors after PD-1 blockade. Study at large: Some patients also took daily vismodegib 150 mg during anti-PD-1 treatment. Mean per blood sample: roughly 100,000 templates (about 21,000-290,000), roughly 34,000 unique clonotypes.

As for this clone: Its specificity is not known.

Trimming pared 3 bases from V and 7 bases from J, leaving 16 bases between. CDR3 length: 16 amino acids. The assay was immunoSEQ multiplex PCR, and TCRdb's table has in-frame clones only and misses some. The sample has about 35,000 clones; 78% are singletons. Overall study results and limits: About 41% of tumor TCR clonotypes were also found in blood.

This receptor was obtained from a human donor with basal cell carcinoma. The chain uses TRBV23-1 and TRBJ1-6, with a tentative D call TRBD1 (5 bases). TRBV23-1 is an open reading frame whose function is uncertain. This sample comprised PBMCs, obtained before anti-PD-1 treatment. The CDR3 coding sequence is TGCGCCAGCAGTCATCGTCGGGGCAGATTAAATTCACCCCTCCACTTT. Translation gives CASSHRRGRLNSPLHF.